The text below deals with one TCR beta chain. The antigen remains undetermined. The sample is drawn from a study of T cells in Graves' hyperthyroidism and ophthalmopathy. Study-wide findings and caveats: Ophthalmopathy prediction by the model preceded onset by a median about 6.5 months.

RNA transcripts gave rise to amplified TCR beta CDR3 regions. HTBI primers were the set used in a first-round RT-PCR of the TCR CDR3. TCRdb called the multiplex PCR reads again in MiXCR, with one record for every CDR3 protein. In the table there are roughly 500,000 distinct CDR3 sequences, about 46% of which are singletons. CDR1 and CDR2 (germline): SGHKS, YYEKEE (reference sequence). The J segment lost 4 bases and the V segment lost 1 base, leaving 6 bases of the junction unmatched. CDR3 length: 15 residues. This clonotype was obtained from an adult woman with Graves' disease, either hyperthyroidism or ophthalmopathy (not recorded which). The gene calls are TRBV5-5 and TRBJ2-5, with TRBD2 identical over 8 bases. Sequencing input: peripheral blood or thyroid tissue (not recorded which). Here the CDR3 reads CASSLSLAVGETQYF. The CDR3 bases are TGTGCCAGCAGCTTGTCACTAGCGGTAGGAGAGACCCAGTACTTC.